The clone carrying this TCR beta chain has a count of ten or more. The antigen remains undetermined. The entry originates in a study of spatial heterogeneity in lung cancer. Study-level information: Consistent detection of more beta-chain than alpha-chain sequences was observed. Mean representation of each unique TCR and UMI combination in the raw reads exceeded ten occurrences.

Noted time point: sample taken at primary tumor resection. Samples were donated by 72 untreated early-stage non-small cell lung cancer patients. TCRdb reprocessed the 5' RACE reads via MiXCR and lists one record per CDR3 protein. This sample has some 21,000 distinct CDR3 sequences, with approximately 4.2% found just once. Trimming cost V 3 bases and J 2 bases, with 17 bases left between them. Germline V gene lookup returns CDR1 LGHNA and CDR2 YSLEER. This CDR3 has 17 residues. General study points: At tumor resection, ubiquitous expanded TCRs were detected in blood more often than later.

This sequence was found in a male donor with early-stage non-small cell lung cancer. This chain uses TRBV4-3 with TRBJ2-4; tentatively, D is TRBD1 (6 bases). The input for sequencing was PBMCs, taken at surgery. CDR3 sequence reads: CASSHAFFRGSKNIQYF. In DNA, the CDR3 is TGCGCCAGCAGCCACGCGTTCTTTAGGGGGTCCAAAAACATTCAGTACTTC.